The clone carrying this TCR beta chain has more than one count but fewer than ten. V lost 1 base, J lost 2 bases, and 9 bases lay in between. CDR1 and CDR2 (germline): SEHNR, FQNEAQ (reference sequence). The CDR3 is 15 amino acids. Attached unique molecular identifiers marked individual cDNA molecules. Each CDR3 protein is one row after TCRdb ran MiXCR on the 5' RACE reads. The sample consists of about 52,000 distinct CDR3 sequences, 8% to 9% of them appearing once. The sample is drawn from a study of early T cells in non-severe SARS-CoV-2 infection. At the level of the study: Chains stayed unpaired after sequencing of bulk RNA from unsorted whole blood.

The clonotype comes from an adult who was a healthcare worker with PCR-confirmed SARS-CoV-2 infection or an uninfected control (not recorded which). The chain carries TRBV7-9 and TRBJ2-4; a weak D match, TRBD1 (6 bases). Sequenced input: whole blood. CDR3 in DNA: TGTGCCAGCAGCTTAGTACAGGGTCCCAAAAACATTCAGTACTTC. Protein sequence: CASSLVQGPKNIQYF.